Shown below are 9 T cell receptor beta chains from a single sample sequenced in a study of response to subunit inactivated influenza vaccine. MiXCR, run by TCRdb on the RT-PCR reads, gives a single entry per CDR3 protein. Among around 570,000 distinct CDR3 sequences, over 9% were seen once, and the ten largest hold roughly 9.6%. These data also formed part of another study, on T cells expressing NK-cell markers. Per that study: Beta-chain TCR cDNA was generated via 5'RACE template switching with UMIs.

The sequencing here drew on PBMCs from blood, taken on the day of vaccination. The receptors come from a man aged 50 to 59 who received an inactivated influenza vaccine.

The chain employs TRBV5-1 and TRBJ2-2; 9 bases line up with TRBD1. The CDR3 covers 15 residues. Germline V CDR1 and CDR2: SGHRS, YFSETQ. J gave up 7 bases and V 4 bases, and 8 bases lay outside the gene matches. In nucleotides, the CDR3 is TGCGCCAGCAGCATCGCCGGGACAGGGTTCGGGGAGCTGTTTTTT. Its translation is CASSIAGTGFGELFF.

The V and J genes are TRBV5-5 and TRBJ2-7; 10 positions agree with TRBD2. The germline CDR1 and CDR2 sequences are SGHKS and YYEKEE (reference sequence). The length of the CDR3 is 16 residues. V was clipped by 1 base and J by 5 bases; unmatched bases: 9. The CDR3 sequence: CASSLNPSGSPNEQYF. The CDR3 DNA reads TGTGCCAGCAGCTTGAACCCTAGCGGGAGCCCAAACGAGCAGTACTTC.

The rearrangement joins TRBV12-3 or TRBV12-4 to TRBJ2-1; 11 nucleotides agree with TRBD2. With 6 bases clipped from V and 10 bases from J, the junction kept 8 bases outside the gene matches. This CDR3 contains 14 residues. Written as DNA, the CDR3 is TGTGCCAGCAGATCTAGCGGGAGGAGTAGGGAGCAGTTCTTC. Translated, it gives CASRSSGRSREQFF.

V is TRBV18 and J is TRBJ2-7; no clear D. V was trimmed by 2 bases and J by 3 bases, leaving 8 bases between them. The CDR3 contains 13 residues. CDR1 and CDR2 (germline): KGHSH, LQKENI. CDR3 in amino acids: CASSPGRDYEQYF. CDR3 nucleotide sequence: TGTGCCAGCTCACCAGGCAGAGACTACGAGCAGTACTTC.

The CDR3 sequence: CSAREGDSIGSEQFF. CDR3 nucleotides: TGCAGTGCTAGAGAGGGGGACTCCATCGGGTCTGAGCAGTTCTTC. The V gene is TRBV20-1, the J gene TRBJ2-1; D is possibly TRBD2 (6 bases). The length of the CDR3 is 15 residues. V lost 0 bases and J lost 9, with 18 bases in between. Germline CDR1 and CDR2: DFQATT and SNEGSKA (reference sequence).

This clonotype was seen ten or more times. The chain links TRBV7-9 to TRBJ2-5; no definite D call. This CDR3 comprises 13 residues. Trimming shortened V by 4 bases and J by 1 base, and 7 bases separated the two germline ends. Germline V gene data show CDR1 as SEHNR and CDR2 as FQNEAQ (reference sequence). In nucleotides, the CDR3 is TGTGCCAGCAGCTACAGCGTCCAAGAGACCCAGTACTTC. Amino acids: CASSYSVQETQYF.

This clonotype has a handful of counts. This chain links TRBV5-6 with TRBJ2-5; D call uncertain. The CDR3 has 15 amino acids. Germline V CDR1 and CDR2: SGHDT, YYEEEE. The V gene lost 0 bases and the J gene lost 5 bases, with 14 bases spanning the gap. DNA of the CDR3: TGTGCCAGCAGCTTGGCTACGGGCCCGCGGGAGACCCAGTACTTC. Amino acid sequence: CASSLATGPRETQYF.

In this sample, this clonotype turned up a few times. The chain joins TRBV6-5 to TRBJ2-5, with a possible D match to TRBD2 (7 bases). The CDR3 covers 17 residues. Per germline, CDR1 MNHEY and CDR2 SVGAGI. V was pared by 2 bases and J by 5 bases, with 21 bases between. The CDR3 bases are TGTGCCAGCAGTTACGCTTGGACACAGGGAGGGATGGAGACCCAGTACTTC. This translates into CASSYAWTQGGMETQYF.

This clonotype was seen only a few times. The V and J genes are TRBV4-3 and TRBJ2-7; D is possibly TRBD2 (6 bases). Looked up from germline, CDR1 is LGHNA and CDR2 is YSLEER. This CDR3 has 17 residues. Trimming stripped 0 bases from V and 9 bases from J, with 24 bases between. CDR3 protein: CASSQEGWRDDLLGQYF. The CDR3 DNA reads TGCGCCAGCAGCCAAGAAGGATGGCGGGACGACCTCTTGGGGCAGTACTTC.